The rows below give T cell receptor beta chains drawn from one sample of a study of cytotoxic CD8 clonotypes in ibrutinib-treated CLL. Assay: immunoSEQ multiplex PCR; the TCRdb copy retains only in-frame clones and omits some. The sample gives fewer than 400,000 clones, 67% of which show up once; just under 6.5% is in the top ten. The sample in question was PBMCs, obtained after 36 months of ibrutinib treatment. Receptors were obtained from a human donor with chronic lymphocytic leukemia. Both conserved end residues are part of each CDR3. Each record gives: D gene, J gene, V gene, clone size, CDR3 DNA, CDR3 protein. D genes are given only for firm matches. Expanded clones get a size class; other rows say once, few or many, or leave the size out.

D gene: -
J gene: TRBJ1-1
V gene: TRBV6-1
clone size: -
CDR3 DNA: TGTGCCAGCAGTGAAAGCAGGGAAGCTTTCTTT
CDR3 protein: CASSESREAFF

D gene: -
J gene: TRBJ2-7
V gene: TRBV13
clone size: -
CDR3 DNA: TGTGCCAGCAGCTTAGGAGGGGGATACGAGCAGTACTTC
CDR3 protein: CASSLGGGYEQYF

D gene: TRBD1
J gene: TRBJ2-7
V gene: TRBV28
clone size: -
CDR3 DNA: TGTGCCAGCAGTCATACCGGGACAGCCCCCTACGAGCAGTACTTC
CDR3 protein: CASSHTGTAPYEQYF

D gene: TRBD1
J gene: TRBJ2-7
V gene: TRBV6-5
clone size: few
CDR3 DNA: TGTGCCAGCAGCTCCGGGACAGGAAGCTCCTACGAGCAGTACTTC
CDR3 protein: CASSSGTGSSYEQYF

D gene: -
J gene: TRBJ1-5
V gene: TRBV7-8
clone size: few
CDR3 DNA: TGTGCCAGCAGCTCCATGAATCAGCCCCAGCATTTT
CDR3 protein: CASSSMNQPQHF

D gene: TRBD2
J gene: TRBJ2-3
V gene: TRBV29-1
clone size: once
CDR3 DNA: TGCAGCGTTGGGGGGGGATTTTCCACAGATACGCAGTATTTT
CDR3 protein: CSVGGGFSTDTQYF

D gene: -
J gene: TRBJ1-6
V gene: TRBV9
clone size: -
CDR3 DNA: TGTGCCAGCAGCCCTTGGGGTGGACTAGACTCACGGTCACCCCTCCACTTT
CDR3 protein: CASSPWGGLDSRSPLHF

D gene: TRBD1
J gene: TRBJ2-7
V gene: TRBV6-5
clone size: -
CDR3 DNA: TGTGCCAGCAGTTACCGGGACAGGGTAACCTACGAGCAGTACTTC
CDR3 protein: CASSYRDRVTYEQYF

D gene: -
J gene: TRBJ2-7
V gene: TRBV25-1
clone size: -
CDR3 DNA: TGTGCCAGCAGTGAATGGGACGATTGGGGGGAGGCCTACGAGCAGTACTTC
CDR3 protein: CASSEWDDWGEAYEQYF

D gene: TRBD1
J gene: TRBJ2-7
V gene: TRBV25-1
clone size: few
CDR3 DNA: TGTGCCAGCAGTGGACAGGGTTGGGACGAGCAGTACTTC
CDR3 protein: CASSGQGWDEQYF

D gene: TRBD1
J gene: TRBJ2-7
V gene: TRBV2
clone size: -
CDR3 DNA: TGTGCCAGCAGTATGGACAGGGCCAGGTCCTACGAGCAGTACTTC
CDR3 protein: CASSMDRARSYEQYF

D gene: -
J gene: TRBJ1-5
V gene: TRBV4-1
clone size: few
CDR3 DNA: TGCGCCAGCAGCCACGGGAGGGTGGCCAGGGATCAGCCCCAGCATTTT
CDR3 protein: CASSHGRVARDQPQHF

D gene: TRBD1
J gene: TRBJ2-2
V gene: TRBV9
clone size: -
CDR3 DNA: TGTGCCAGCAGCGTACAGGGGGTCACCGGGGAGCTGTTTTTT
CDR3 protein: CASSVQGVTGELFF

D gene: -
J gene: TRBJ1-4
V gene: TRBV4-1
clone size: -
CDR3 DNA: TGCGCCAGCAGCCAACATCGGACCAACAATGAAAAACTGTTTTTT
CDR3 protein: CASSQHRTNNEKLFF

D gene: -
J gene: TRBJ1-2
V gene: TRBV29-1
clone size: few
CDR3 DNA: TGCAGCGTTGCGGGGGAGAACTATGGCTACACCTTC
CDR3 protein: CSVAGENYGYTF

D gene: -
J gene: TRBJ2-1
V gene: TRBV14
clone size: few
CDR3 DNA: TGTGCCAGCAGCACACGAACATACAATGAGCAGTTCTTC
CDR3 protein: CASSTRTYNEQFF

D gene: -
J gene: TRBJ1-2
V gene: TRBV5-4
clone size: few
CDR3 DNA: TGTGCCATGTGGGGGGCACGCTATGGCTACACCTTC
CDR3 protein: CAMWGARYGYTF

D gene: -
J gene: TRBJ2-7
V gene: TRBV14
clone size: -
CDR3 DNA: TGTGCCAGCAGCCCCCGGGCAGGGGTGCATGAGCAGTACTTC
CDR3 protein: CASSPRAGVHEQYF

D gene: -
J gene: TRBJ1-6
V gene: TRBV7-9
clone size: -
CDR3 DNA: TGTGCCAGCAGCTTAGCGCAAGGGGGAAGTTCACCCCTCCACTTT
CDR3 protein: CASSLAQGGSSPLHF

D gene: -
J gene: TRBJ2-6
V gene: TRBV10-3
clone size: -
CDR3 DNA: TGTGTTGTGGGCTCTGGGGCCAACGTCCTGACTTTC
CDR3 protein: CVVGSGANVLTF

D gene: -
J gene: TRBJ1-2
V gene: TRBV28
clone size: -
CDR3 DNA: TGTGCCAGCAGTACCTCTCACAGGATCGAAGGGAATGGCTACACCTTC
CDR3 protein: CASSTSHRIEGNGYTF

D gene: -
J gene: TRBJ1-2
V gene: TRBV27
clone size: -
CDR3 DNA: TGTGCCAGCAGTTTACAGGGTTCGGGAGGCTACACCTTC
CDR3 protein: CASSLQGSGGYTF

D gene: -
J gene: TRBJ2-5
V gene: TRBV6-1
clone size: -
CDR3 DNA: TGTGCCAGCAAAGAGGCAGGTCCCGGTGCCCAGTACTTC
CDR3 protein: CASKEAGPGAQYF

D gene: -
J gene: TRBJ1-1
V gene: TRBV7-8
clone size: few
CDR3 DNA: TGTGCCAGCAGCTTACGTGGACAGAGGTTGAACACTGAAGCTTTCTTT
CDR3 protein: CASSLRGQRLNTEAFF

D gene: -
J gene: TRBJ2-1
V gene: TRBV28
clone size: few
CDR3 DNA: TGTGCCAGCAGTTTAGGTAATGAGCAGTTCTTC
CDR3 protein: CASSLGNEQFF

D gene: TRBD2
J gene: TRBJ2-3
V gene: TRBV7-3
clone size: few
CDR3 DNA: TGTGCCAGCAGCTTAACGGCTAGCGGGACGGGAGCGCAGTATTTT
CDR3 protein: CASSLTASGTGAQYF

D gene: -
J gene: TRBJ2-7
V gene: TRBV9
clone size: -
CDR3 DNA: TGTGCCAGCAGCGGTGATTTCTCCTACGAGCAGTACTTC
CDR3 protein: CASSGDFSYEQYF

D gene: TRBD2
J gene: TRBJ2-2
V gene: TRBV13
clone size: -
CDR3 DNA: TGTGCCAGCAGCTACGGACTAGCGGTGAACACCGGGGAGCTGTTTTTT
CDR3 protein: CASSYGLAVNTGELFF

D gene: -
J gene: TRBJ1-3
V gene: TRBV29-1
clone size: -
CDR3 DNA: TGCAGCGGCCGGACAGCTGGAAACACCATATATTTT
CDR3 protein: CSGRTAGNTIYF

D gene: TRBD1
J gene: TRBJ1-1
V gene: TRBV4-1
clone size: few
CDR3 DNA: TGCGCCAGCAGCCAAGACGGGAGGGGGACAGCTTGGAACACTGAAGCTTTCTTT
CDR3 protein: CASSQDGRGTAWNTEAFF

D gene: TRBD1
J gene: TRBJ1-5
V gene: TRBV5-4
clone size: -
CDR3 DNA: TGTGCCAGCAGCACGGGACAGGGGGGACAGCCCCAGCATTTT
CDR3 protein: CASSTGQGGQPQHF

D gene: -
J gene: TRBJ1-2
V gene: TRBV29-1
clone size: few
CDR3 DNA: TGCAGCGTTGTGGGCAGCCTGAGCCACTATGGCTACACCTTC
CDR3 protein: CSVVGSLSHYGYTF

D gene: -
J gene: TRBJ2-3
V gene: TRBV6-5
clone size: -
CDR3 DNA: TGTGCCAGCAGGTCTACCTATTCTAGCACAGATACGCAGTATTTT
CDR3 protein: CASRSTYSSTDTQYF

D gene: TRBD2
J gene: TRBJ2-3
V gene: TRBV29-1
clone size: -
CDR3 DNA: TGCAGCGTTTCTAGCGGGAGTAGGGATACGCAGTATTTT
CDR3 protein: CSVSSGSRDTQYF

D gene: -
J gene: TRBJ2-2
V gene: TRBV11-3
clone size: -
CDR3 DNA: TGTGCCAGCAGCTTACCGTTAGGACGTGTCGGGGAGCTGTTTTTT
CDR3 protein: CASSLPLGRVGELFF

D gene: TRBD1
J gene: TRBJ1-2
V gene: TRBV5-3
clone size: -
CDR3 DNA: TGTGCCAGAAACTTCGTGCGGGACAGGGTTAACTATGGCTACACCTTC
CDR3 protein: CARNFVRDRVNYGYTF

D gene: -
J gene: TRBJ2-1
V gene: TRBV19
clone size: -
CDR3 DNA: TGTGCCAGTAGCCCCAAGCGGGTTTACAATGAGCAGTTCTTC
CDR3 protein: CASSPKRVYNEQFF

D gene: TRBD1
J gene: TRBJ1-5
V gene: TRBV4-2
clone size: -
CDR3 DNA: TGTGCCAGCAGCAGGGGGGACAGGGAAAATCAGCCCCAGCATTTT
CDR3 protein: CASSRGDRENQPQHF

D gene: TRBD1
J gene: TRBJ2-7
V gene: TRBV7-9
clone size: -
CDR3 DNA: TGTGCCAGCAGCTTCCTAGGACAGGGCTCCTACGAGCAGTACTTC
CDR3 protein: CASSFLGQGSYEQYF

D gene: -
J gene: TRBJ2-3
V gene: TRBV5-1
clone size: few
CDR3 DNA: TGCGCCAGCAGCTTGGGTTTAGCCGGAGATACGCAGTATTTT
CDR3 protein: CASSLGLAGDTQYF

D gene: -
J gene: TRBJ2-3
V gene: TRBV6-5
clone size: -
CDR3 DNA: TGTGCCAGCAGAACCAGGGTTAAGGGCACAGATACGCAGTATTTT
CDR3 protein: CASRTRVKGTDTQYF

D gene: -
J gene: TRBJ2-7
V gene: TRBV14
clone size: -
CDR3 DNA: TGTGCCAGCAGCCAAGTGGGGATCGCGCGAGGCGAGCAGTACTTC
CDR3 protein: CASSQVGIARGEQYF

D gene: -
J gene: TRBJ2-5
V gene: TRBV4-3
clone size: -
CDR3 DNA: TGCGCCAGCAGCCAAGGGGACCGATTAGCGACCCAGTACTTC
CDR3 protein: CASSQGDRLATQYF

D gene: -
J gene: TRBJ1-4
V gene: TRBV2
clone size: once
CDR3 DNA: TGTGCCAGCAGTGACCCGCCATCTAATGAAAAACTGTTTTTT
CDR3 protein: CASSDPPSNEKLFF

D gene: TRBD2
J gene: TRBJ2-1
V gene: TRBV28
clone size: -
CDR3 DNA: TGTGCCAGCAGTTTATCGGGAGGCCGGGAAGAGCAGTTCTTC
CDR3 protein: CASSLSGGREEQFF

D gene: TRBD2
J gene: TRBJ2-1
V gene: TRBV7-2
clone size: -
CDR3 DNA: TGTGCCAGCAGCTCGACTAGCGGGAGGGCCGGGGGGTTCGACAATGAGCAGTTCTTC
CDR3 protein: CASSSTSGRAGGFDNEQFF

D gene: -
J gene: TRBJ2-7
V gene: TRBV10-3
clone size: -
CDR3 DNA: TGTGCCATCACTGGAGACTTATTCTCCTACGAGCAGTACTTC
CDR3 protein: CAITGDLFSYEQYF

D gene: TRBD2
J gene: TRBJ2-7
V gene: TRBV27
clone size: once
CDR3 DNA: TGTGCCAGCAGGCCGGGACTAGCGGGAGGATCTCCATACGAGCAGTACTTC
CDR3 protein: CASRPGLAGGSPYEQYF

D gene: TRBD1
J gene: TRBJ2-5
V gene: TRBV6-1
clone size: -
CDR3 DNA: TGTGCCAGCAGTGAAGCGCTCGACAGGGAAGAGACCCAGTACTTC
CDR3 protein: CASSEALDREETQYF

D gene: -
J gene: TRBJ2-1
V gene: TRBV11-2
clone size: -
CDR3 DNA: TGTGCCAGCAATTCAGGGTCCTACAATGAGCAGTTCTTC
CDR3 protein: CASNSGSYNEQFF

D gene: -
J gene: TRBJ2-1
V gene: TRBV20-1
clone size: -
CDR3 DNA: TGCAGTGCTAGAAGGGGGGATGAGCAGTTCTTC
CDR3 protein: CSARRGDEQFF

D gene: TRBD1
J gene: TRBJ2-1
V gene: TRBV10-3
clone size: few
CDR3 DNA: TGTGCCATCAGTGACGGACAGGGGGCGAACAATGAGCAGTTCTTC
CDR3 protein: CAISDGQGANNEQFF

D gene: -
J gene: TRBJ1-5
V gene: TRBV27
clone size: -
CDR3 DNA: TGTGCCAGCAGTCGGGTCGGGGGGACCAACAGTCAGCCCCAGCATTTT
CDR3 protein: CASSRVGGTNSQPQHF